The source of this TCR beta chain is a study of CD8+CD57+ T cells in acquired aplastic anemia. General study points: In CD8+ cells, Simpson's diversity showed no significant difference between patients and controls.

Patients chosen for sequencing had shown CD8+CD57+ cell expansion by flow cytometry. This clonotype appeared many times. What it binds is unknown. Trimming took off 3 bases at V and 4 bases at J, with 11 bases between the two ends. Germline CDR1 is LNHDA and CDR2 is SQIVND (reference sequence). The CDR3 is 14 residues long. Genomic DNA, serving as template, underwent TCR beta VDJ and CDR3 profiling. TCRdb ran MiXCR on the reads and lists one entry per CDR3 protein. The table shows about 120,000 distinct CDR3 sequences, with almost 40% occurring only once. This chain links TRBV19 with TRBJ2-3; TRBD1 or TRBD2 may be the D gene (5 bases each). This sequence originates from a human donor with aplastic anemia. Sequencing used sorted CD4+, CD8+, or CD8+CD57+ T cells (not recorded which) from PBMCs. CDR3 in DNA: TGTGCCAGTAGTATGATGGGACCCTCAGATACGCAGTATTTT. Its protein product is CASSMMGPSDTQYF.